Shown below are 22 T cell receptor beta chains from a single sample sequenced in a study of T cell responses to AZD1222 COVID-19 vaccine. The table came from immunoSEQ multiplex PCR; TCRdb's copy has only in-frame clones and leaves some out. The table includes over 150,000 clones, 86% detected once. This material consisted of peripheral blood, taken on day 0 of MenACWY control vaccination. The receptor source for this set is an adult in good health.

V and J are TRBV30 and TRBJ1-4; 8 bases match TRBD1. V dropped 2 bases and J dropped 5; count of bases not matched to a gene: 4. Germline CDR1 GTSNPN, CDR2 SVGIG (reference sequence). The CDR3 contains 14 residues. CDR3 bases: TGTGCCTGGAGTCGCGACAGGGGCAATGAAAAACTGTTTTTT. Translation: CAWSRDRGNEKLFF.

This sequence joins TRBV29-1 and TRBJ1-1; 7 nucleotides agree with TRBD1. The CDR3 spans 14 residues. V dropped 1 base and J dropped 4; count of bases not matched to a gene: 6. The germline V gene has CDR1 SQVTM and CDR2 ANQGSEA. CDR3 amino acids: CSVEARQGSTEAFF. The DNA for the CDR3 is TGCAGCGTTGAAGCCCGACAGGGAAGCACTGAAGCTTTCTTT.

The chain employs TRBV6-4 and TRBJ2-1; D unresolved. CDR1 MRHNA and CDR2 SNTAGT come from the germline V gene. CDR3 size: 13 residues. V was trimmed by 3 bases and J by 14 bases, leaving 17 bases between them. The CDR3 sequence is CASSETLVALKFF. The CDR3, as DNA: TGTGCCAGCAGTGAGACTCTTGTGGCACTAAAGTTCTTC.

This clone was seen once. As DNA, the CDR3 is TGTGCCAGCTCTGAGACAGGGGTTCGCTATGGCTACACCTTC. It codes for CASSETGVRYGYTF. V gene TRBV6-5 combines with J gene TRBJ1-2, with TRBD1 matching 8 bases. CDR3 length: 14 residues. With 8 bases clipped from V and 4 bases from J, the junction kept 9 bases outside the gene matches. Germline CDR1 MNHEY, CDR2 SVGAGI.

J is TRBJ2-2 and V is TRBV3-1 (or the pseudogene TRBV3-2); D is unclear. V was shortened by 1 base and J by 6 bases, with 3 bases between the two germline ends. This CDR3 has 12 amino acids. Germline V gene lookup returns CDR1 LGHDT and CDR2 YNNKEL (reference sequence). CDR3 sequence: CASSQASGELFF. In DNA, the CDR3 is TGTGCCAGCAGCCAAGCGTCCGGGGAGCTGTTTTTT.

The chain uses TRBV6-5 and TRBJ2-7, with 8 bases lining up with TRBD2. V shed 6 bases, J shed 2 bases, and the junction held 6 bases outside the gene matches. Germline V gives CDR1 MNHEY, CDR2 SVGAGI. The CDR3 contains 14 residues. The CDR3 loop reads CASRPRGAPYEQYF. The CDR3 nucleotides are TGTGCCAGCAGGCCGCGGGGGGCTCCCTACGAGCAGTACTTC.

V usage is TRBV5-4 and J usage is TRBJ2-1; the D gene is possibly TRBD2 (5 bases). Looked up from germline, CDR1 is SGHNT and CDR2 is YYREEE (reference sequence). V was pared by 3 bases and J by 9 bases, with 13 bases between. The CDR3 has 13 amino acids. The CDR3 loop is CASSSLTNSEQFF. The DNA for the CDR3 is TGTGCCAGCAGCTCCCTGACTAATTCTGAGCAGTTCTTC.

The chain combines TRBV12-3 or TRBV12-4 with TRBJ2-3; no reliable D call. V was pared by 6 bases and J by 0 bases, with 7 bases between. CDR3 length: 13 amino acids. CDR3 in DNA: TGTGCCAGCAGAGCAACTAGCACAGATACGCAGTATTTT. This sequence encodes CASRATSTDTQYF.

J is TRBJ2-7 and V is TRBV12-3 or TRBV12-4, with unresolved D. The CDR3 runs 13 residues. Trimming removed 3 bases from V and 3 bases from J, with 9 bases in between. The CDR3: CASSLIAFYEQYF. The CDR3 DNA is TGTGCCAGCAGTTTGATCGCTTTCTACGAGCAGTACTTC.

The J gene is TRBJ1-2, the V gene TRBV7-2; 9 nucleotides agree with TRBD1. Unmatched junction bases numbered 8, after V lost 2 bases and J lost 4 bases. Germline lookup yields CDR1 SGHTA and CDR2 FQGNSA. The CDR3 consists of 16 residues. The CDR3 region is CASSLTPGQGSYGYTF. The CDR3, as DNA: TGTGCCAGCAGCTTAACACCGGGACAGGGTTCCTATGGCTACACCTTC.

The chain couples TRBV24-1 to TRBJ2-2, with 9 bases lining up with TRBD2. V was clipped by 9 bases and J by 2 bases; unmatched bases: 12. The germline V gene encodes CDR1 KGHDR and CDR2 SFDVKD. CDR3 size: 17 residues. The CDR3 is CATGLSGGPLNTGELFF. The CDR3 DNA sequence: TGTGCCACCGGACTTAGCGGGGGACCCTTAAACACCGGGGAGCTGTTTTTT.

V and J are TRBV7-8 and TRBJ1-6; D is perhaps TRBD1 (5 bases). The CDR3 loop spans 18 amino acids. Germline V CDR1 and CDR2: SGHVS, FQNEAQ. Between the trimmed V and J ends, which lost 4 bases and 5 bases, there was a span of 21 bases. The CDR3 coding sequence is TGTGCCAGCAGCTCATTCCGAAGGGGACGGGTTAATAATTCACCCCTCCACTTT. Its translation: CASSSFRRGRVNNSPLHF.

This chain uses TRBV10-1 with TRBJ1-1; 9 bases line up with TRBD1. This CDR3 is 16 amino acids long. Germline-derived CDR1 and CDR2 are WNHNN and SYGVQD (reference sequence). After removal of 3 bases from V and 0 bases from J, the junction contained 5 bases not matched to a gene. The CDR3 reads CASSDPGTGMNTEAFF. CDR3 sequence (DNA): TGCGCCAGCAGTGATCCCGGGACAGGGATGAACACTGAAGCTTTCTTT.

This chain uses TRBV13 with TRBJ2-5; D is unresolved. Looked up from germline, CDR1 is PRHDT and CDR2 is FYEKMQ (reference sequence). This CDR3 has 12 residues. The V and J ends lost 5 bases and 2 bases respectively, with 6 bases between them. CDR3: CASSSNQETQYF. Written as DNA, the CDR3 is TGTGCCAGCAGCAGCAATCAAGAGACCCAGTACTTC.

The chain combines TRBV4-3 with TRBJ2-2; a possible D gene is TRBD2 (5 bases). Germline assignment: CDR1 LGHNA and CDR2 YSLEER. There are 13 residues in the CDR3. The V and J ends lost 4 bases and 6 bases respectively, with 9 bases between them. CDR3 nucleotide sequence: TGCGCCAGCAGCCTAAAACTAGCCGGGGAGCTGTTTTTT. Its protein product is CASSLKLAGELFF.

This clone was seen just once. V and J are TRBV7-2 and TRBJ1-1; D perhaps matches TRBD1 (6 bases). V shed 3 bases and J shed 4 bases, with 15 bases lying between them. The CDR3 extends over 15 amino acids. Germline CDR1 reads SGHTA; CDR2 reads FQGNSA. The CDR3 nucleotides read TGTGCCAGCAGCTTGGAGGGGGTTGGAGGCACTGAAGCTTTCTTT. This encodes CASSLEGVGGTEAFF.

This rearrangement joins TRBV4-2 to TRBJ2-6; D call uncertain. Germline loops: CDR1 LGHNA, CDR2 YNFKEQ. Trimming removed 0 bases from V and 2 bases from J, with 11 bases in between. The CDR3 is made up of 17 amino acids. The chain's CDR3 is CASSQESRITGANVLTF. CDR3 nucleotides: TGTGCCAGCAGCCAAGAAAGCAGGATTACTGGGGCCAACGTCCTGACTTTC.

DNA of the CDR3: TGCGCCAGCAGGATTGGACAGGGTATCTCTGAAGCTTTCTTT. Its translation is CASRIGQGISEAFF. The V call is TRBV4-1, the J call TRBJ1-1; 8 nucleotides match TRBD1. Looked up from germline, CDR1 is MGHRA and CDR2 is YSYEKL. This CDR3 is built from 14 residues. The V and J ends lost 6 bases and 6 bases, in that order; junction bases with no gene match: 9.

This chain connects TRBV15 to TRBJ1-5, with D perhaps TRBD1 (6 bases). V lost 3 bases to trimming and J lost 3 bases, with 12 bases between them. The germline V gene encodes CDR1 LNHNV and CDR2 YYDKDF (reference sequence). The CDR3 has 15 amino acids. In DNA form, the CDR3 reads TGTGCCACCAGCAGGGCCGGACAGTACAATCAGCCCCAGCATTTT. This codes for CATSRAGQYNQPQHF.

This chain links TRBV30 with TRBJ2-2; D is perhaps TRBD2 (5 bases). CDR1 GTSNPN and CDR2 SVGIG come from the germline V gene (reference sequence). V lost 2 bases to trimming and J lost 3 bases, with 16 bases between them. The CDR3 length is 16 residues. The CDR3, as DNA: TGTGCCTGGAGTAGGTCTCGGACTGGTGACACCGGGGAGCTGTTTTTT. It encodes CAWSRSRTGDTGELFF.

The rearrangement links TRBV7-9 to TRBJ1-2; possibly TRBD1 for D (6 bases). V was cut by 4 bases and J by 7 bases, with 10 bases left in between. CDR3 length equals 12 residues. The V gene's germline CDR1 is SEHNR and CDR2 FQNEAQ (reference sequence). In DNA form, the CDR3 reads TGTGCCAGCAGCTCGGGACAAGTTGGCTACACCTTC. This translates into CASSSGQVGYTF.

This rearrangement joins TRBV27 to TRBJ2-2, with 10 bases aligning to TRBD2. After removal of 3 bases from V and 4 bases from J, the junction contained 5 bases not matched to a gene. Germline CDR1 is MNHEY and CDR2 is SMNVEV (reference sequence). The CDR3 has 16 residues. CDR3 nucleotide sequence: TGTGCCAGCAGTTTTAGCGGGGGGAACCCCACCGGGGAGCTGTTTTTT. As protein: CASSFSGGNPTGELFF.